The present T cell receptor (beta chain) was sequenced within a study of CD8+ T cells in alopecia areata. General observations from the study: The study found higher clonality in lesional than normal scalp, especially in alopecia totalis/universalis.

Remarks on this clone: Its specificity is unknown.

Sequencing used cDNA as its template, made by extracting RNA and reverse transcribing it. The protocol was immunoSEQ multiplex PCR, while the TCRdb copy is restricted to in-frame clones and leaves out a portion. The data show more than 95,000 clones, approximately 90% seen once. Per germline, CDR1 SGHRS and CDR2 YFSETQ. Trimming cost V 4 bases and J 5 bases, with 24 bases left between them. This CDR3 is built from 18 residues. Treatment meaning: oral pan-JAK inhibitor, 5-10 mg twice daily. J is TRBJ1-4 and V is TRBV5-1; D might be TRBD1 (5 bases). The receptor's source is a human donor with alopecia areata. The starting material was CD8+ T cells sorted from blood, obtained between weeks 30 and 35, from a patient treated with tofacitinib. CDR3 coding DNA: TGCGCCAGCAGCCCGAACTCCCTCCCGGGACGCCGGAATGAAAAACTGTTTTTT. It encodes CASSPNSLPGRRNEKLFF.